This TCR beta chain was identified in a study of radiation and T cells in renal cell carcinoma. Assay: immunoSEQ multiplex PCR; the TCRdb copy retains only in-frame clones and omits some. The sample lists about 78,000 clones; 80% to 90% were seen once. Time point denoted: blood 4 weeks post-SBRT, at nephrectomy. Treatment described: 15 Gy SBRT to primary tumor, nephrectomy 4 weeks later. Nephrectomy followed 15 Gy stereotactic body radiation by 4 weeks. Radiation-treated patients gave blood at baseline, week 2 and week 4. The length of the CDR3 is 15 residues. V trimming: 8 bases; J trimming: 0 bases; junction bases outside the gene matches: 7. Per germline, CDR1 LNHDA and CDR2 SQIVND (reference sequence).

Sequenced material: blood, taken from a patient whose treatment included radiotherapy and nephrectomy. This sequence was found in a woman in her 70s with renal cell carcinoma. The chain couples TRBV19 to TRBJ2-4, with 7 bases identical to TRBD1. The CDR3 DNA reads as TGTGCCAGTGCCCGGGACAGACTAGCCAAAAACATTCAGTACTTC. Amino acid sequence: CASARDRLAKNIQYF.